One T cell receptor beta chain is described in this entry. Antigen: not known. The sample belongs to a study of cytomegalovirus exposure and HLA in healthy donors. Per germline, CDR1 SGHRS and CDR2 YFSETQ. Trimming pared 3 bases from V and 4 bases from J, leaving 13 bases between. The CDR3 extends over 14 amino acids. Primers for the PCR totalled 60 Vbeta and 13 Jbeta. The protocol was immunoSEQ multiplex PCR, while the TCRdb copy is restricted to in-frame clones and leaves out a portion. The repertoire holds about 180,000 clones, with more than 60% as singletons. Findings of the study overall: The authors later linked a missense DCLRE1C variant to TCR beta V- and J-gene trimming.

The V and J genes are TRBV5-1 and TRBJ1-1, with a weak D call TRBD1 (6 bases). The sample comprised PBMCs. The sequence derives from a human donor in good health. The DNA of the CDR3 is TGCGCCAGCAGCTCAAACAGGGATCGCACTGAAGCTTTCTTT. Residues: CASSSNRDRTEAFF.